This TCR beta chain emerged from a study of T-cell memory formation after mild COVID-19. Study-wide context: Clustering of TCRs was largely donor specific. Notes on the study in general: There was a balanced CD4/CD8 profile in clones contracting day 15 to 85, and later expanders leaned CD4+.

This clonotype was picked up a small number of times. The antigen remains unidentified. With constant-segment primers, 5'RACE yielded cDNA libraries of TCR alpha and TCR beta that carried sample barcodes and UMIs. MiXCR, run by TCRdb on the 5' RACE reads, gives a single entry per CDR3 protein. The sample lists some 210,000 distinct CDR3 sequences, 8% to 11% seen once, with approximately 3% in the top ten. This CDR3 contains 16 residues. V trimming: 3 bases; J trimming: 8 bases; junction bases outside the gene matches: 11. Germline CDR1 is SGHTA and CDR2 is FQGNSA. The chain couples TRBV7-2 to TRBJ1-4, with TRBD1 matching 8 bases. The receptor was isolated from a man aged 18 to 30 who had mild COVID-19 (a few samples of this study predate the infection). Cell type and time point are not known. Material for sequencing was PBMCs or a T cell subset sorted from them (not recorded which). The CDR3 sequence is CASSFPETGAGEKLFF. DNA of the CDR3: TGTGCCAGCAGCTTCCCCGAGACAGGGGCGGGAGAAAAACTGTTTTTT. The full variable domain, rest sourced from reference TRBV7-2 and TRBJ1-4, is GAGVSQSPSNKVTEKGKDVELRCDPISGHTALYWYRQSLGQGLEFLIYFQGNSAPDKSGLPSDRFSAERTGGSVSTLTIQRTQQEDSAVYLCASSFPETGAGEKLFFGSGTQLSVL.